This T cell receptor (beta chain) was obtained from a study of vaccination and CD4 T cells after COVID-19. Study-level information: There were six male and four female convalescents, and two of them were Hispanic.

The treatment denotes: roughly ten-day PBMC culture with coronavirus spike peptide pools or control peptides (ViraFEST assay). After expanding antigen-specific T cells with peptide pools, ViraFEST sequenced their TCRs. Fresh replacement IL-2 medium substituted for half the medium on days 3 and 7. As concerns this clonotype: Its antigen is unidentified.

The CDR3 totals 14 residues. From germline, CDR1 is SGHAT and CDR2 FQNNGV. With V trimmed by 4 bases and J by 5 bases, 4 bases remained unmatched. Sequencing of the DNA from cultured CD4+ T cells was carried out with the Oncomine TCR Beta short-read assay. Once CD4+ T cells had been cultured, genomic DNA was extracted from them. TCRdb reprocessed the PCR reads via MiXCR and lists one record per CDR3 protein. The sample records 9,500 to 12,000 distinct CDR3 sequences, around 23% being singletons. V usage is TRBV11-2 and J usage is TRBJ2-3, with 9 bases aligning to TRBD2. The TCR comes from a human donor who had recovered from COVID-19. The starting material was CD4+ T cells from blood, cultured in vitro, obtained after SARS-CoV-2 vaccination. The CDR3 bases are TGTGCCAGCAGCTCGAATAGCGGGGGAGATACGCAGTATTTT. Protein product: CASSSNSGGDTQYF.